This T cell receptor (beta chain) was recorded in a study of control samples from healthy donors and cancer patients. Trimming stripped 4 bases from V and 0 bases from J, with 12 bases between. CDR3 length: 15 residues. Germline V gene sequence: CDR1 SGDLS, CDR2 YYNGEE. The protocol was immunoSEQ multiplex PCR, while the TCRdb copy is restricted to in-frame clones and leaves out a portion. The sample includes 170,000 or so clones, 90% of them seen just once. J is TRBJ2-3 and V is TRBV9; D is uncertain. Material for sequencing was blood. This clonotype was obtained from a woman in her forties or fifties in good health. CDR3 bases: TGTGCCAGCAGCCCCCGGTACTCTAGCACAGATACGCAGTATTTT. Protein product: CASSPRYSSTDTQYF.